This T cell receptor beta chain was found in a study of radiation and T cells in renal cell carcinoma. Study observations and caveats: From baseline, blood top tumor clonotypes peaked at 2 weeks post-radiation. Pretreatment tumor biopsies were lacking, so baseline clonotypes are unknown. Tumor samples were small regions of around 0.92 g.

The repertoire was sequenced with immunoSEQ multiplex PCR; TCRdb's copy has only in-frame clones and lacks some. The sample lists about 13,000 clones, roughly a third seen once, with approximately 15% in the top ten. Only a few counts were recorded for this clone. Its target is not known. CDR1 is SGDLS, CDR2 YYNGEE, per germline. The CDR3 runs to 14 residues. The germline V and J ends were trimmed by 6 bases and 4 bases, with 13 bases remaining between them. Treatment noted: 15 Gy SBRT to primary tumor, nephrectomy 4 weeks later. Nephrectomy followed 15 Gy stereotactic body radiation by 4 weeks. The sequencing used tumor tissue, collected from a patient whose treatment included radiotherapy and nephrectomy. The genes are TRBV9 and TRBJ2-2; a weak D match, TRBD2 (5 bases). The TCR comes from a man aged 55 to 70 with renal cell carcinoma. CDR3 in amino acids: CASNPTGITGELFF. CDR3 in DNA: TGTGCCAGCAACCCGACGGGGATCACCGGGGAGCTGTTTTTT.